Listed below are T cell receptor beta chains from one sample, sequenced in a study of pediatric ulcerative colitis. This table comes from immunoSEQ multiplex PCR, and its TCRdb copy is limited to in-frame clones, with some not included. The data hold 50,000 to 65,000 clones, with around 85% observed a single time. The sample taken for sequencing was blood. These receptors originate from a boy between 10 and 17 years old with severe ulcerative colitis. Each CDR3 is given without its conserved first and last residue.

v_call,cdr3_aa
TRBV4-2,ASSQDDGELF
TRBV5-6,ASSYVQGYEQY
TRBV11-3,ASSLISGIGELF
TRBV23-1,ASSQSLTTVAKNIQY
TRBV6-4,ASSAGTSGSDEQF
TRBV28,ASSAQGRGTEAF
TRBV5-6,ASSFREGQETQY
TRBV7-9,ASRYNNQPQH
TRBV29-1,SVEERRATEAF
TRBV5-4,ASSLYRGVEAF
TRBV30,ASRGRTTDTQY
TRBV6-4,ASSDSGYYGYT
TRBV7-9,ASSLGSLGEQPQH
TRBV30,AWWRLPGNEQF
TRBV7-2,ASSSGPQDTEAF
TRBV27,ASSLSLLTRCTKNIQY
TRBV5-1,ASRGVARGNEKLF
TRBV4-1,ASSQVGRDHEQY
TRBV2,ASSGWDDFTGANVLT
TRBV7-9,ASSLTGQDGELF
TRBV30,AWVGGSGYSTDTQY
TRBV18,ASSPLAGQGTEAF
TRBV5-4,ASSLGEGLRQY
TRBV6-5,AISEGTSGYEQY
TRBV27,ASSSPGFTLSYNEQF
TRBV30,AWSVQGWSNQPQH
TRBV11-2,ASSLGGVWQF
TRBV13,ASSLNRGSEAF
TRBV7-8,ASSFLSGSLYNEQF
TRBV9,ASSVGTEGQF
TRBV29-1,SVEAGTGFYGYT
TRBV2,ASSPGTGPSDTQY
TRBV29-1,SVTPTGAYEQY
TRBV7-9,ASSSAGRDEQY
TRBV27,ASSLDGEGPDTQY
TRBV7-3,ASSRTPGTAYNEQF
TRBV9,ASSVTGLAGSTDTQY
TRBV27,ASSRFSGSTDTQY
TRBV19,ASSIMGTGEETQY
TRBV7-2,ASSLVRLVTYNEQF
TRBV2,ATSRSSGSTGELF
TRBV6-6,ASSYVGLGYEQF
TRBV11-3,ASSFSVIAGDPTDTQY
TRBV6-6,ASSYYGQGAMDTQY
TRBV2,ASSESRVDYGYT
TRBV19,ASSTTSGDYNEQF
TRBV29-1,SVLTGTSYEQY
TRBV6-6,ASRNSPGGQTQY
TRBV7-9,ASSFSMDVGEKLF
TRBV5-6,ASSLTDNEQF